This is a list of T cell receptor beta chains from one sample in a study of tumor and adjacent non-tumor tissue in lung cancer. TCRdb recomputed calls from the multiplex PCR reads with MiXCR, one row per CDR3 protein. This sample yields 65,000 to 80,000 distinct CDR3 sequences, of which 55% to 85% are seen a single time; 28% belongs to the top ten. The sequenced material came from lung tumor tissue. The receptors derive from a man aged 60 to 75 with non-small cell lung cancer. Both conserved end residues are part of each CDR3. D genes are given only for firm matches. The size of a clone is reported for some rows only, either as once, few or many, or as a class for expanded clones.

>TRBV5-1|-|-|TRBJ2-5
TGCGCCAGCAGCTTGAGTAGCGGCAGTCGGGGAGAGACCCAGTACTTC
CASSLSSGSRGETQYF
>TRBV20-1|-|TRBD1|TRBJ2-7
TGCAGTGTGAGGGACAGACCCTACGGGCAGTACTTC
CSVRDRPYGQYF
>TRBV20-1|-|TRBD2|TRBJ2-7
TGCAGTGCGCGGGGACTAGCGAGAAACGAGCAGCACTTC
CSARGLARNEQHF
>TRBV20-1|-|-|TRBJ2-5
TGCAGTGCTAGTGGCAAAGGACTAACGGAGACCCAGTACTTC
CSASGKGLTETQYF
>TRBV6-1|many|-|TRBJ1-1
TGTGCCAGCGGTTCGTCGTCGGGGTCTGAAGCTTTCTTT
CASGSSSGSEAFF
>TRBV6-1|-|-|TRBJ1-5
TGCGCCAGCAACCCCTCTCTGAGGAATCAGCCCCAGCATTTT
CASNPSLRNQPQHF
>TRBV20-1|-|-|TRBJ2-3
TGCAGTGCTGGGGACAATTACGGGGTCACAGATACGCAGTATTTT
CSAGDNYGVTDTQYF
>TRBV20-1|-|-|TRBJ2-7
TGCAGTGCTAGGGGGACTTTGTCCTGCTACGAGCAGTACTTT
CSARGTLSCYEQYF
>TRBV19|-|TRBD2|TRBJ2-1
TGTGCCAGTACTAGGGAGGGGAGGGTTTTTTACAATGAGCAGTTCTTC
CASTREGRVFYNEQFF
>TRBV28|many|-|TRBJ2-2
TGTGCCAGCAGTTTATTGAAGGTCGGGGAGCTGTTTTTT
CASSLLKVGELFF
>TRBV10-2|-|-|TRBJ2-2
TGTGCCAGCAACTCGTCATCCCCCGGGGAGCTGTTTTTT
CASNSSSPGELFF